This T cell receptor (beta chain) was obtained from a study of blood T cell repertoires in COVID-19. In the authors' methods: Researchers report that nucleated cell counts were estimated from reference gene primer amplification. Only in-frame clones appear in the TCRdb table, and some are missing; sequencing was by immunoSEQ multiplex PCR. The DNA gave D and trimming, while V, J and clone size come from that table. The data contain 400,000 to 450,000 clones, 80% to 90% of them seen just once; the ten biggest clones take up roughly 1.1%. The CDR3 is 14 residues long. V gave up 5 bases and J gave up 1 base; unmatched junction bases: 3. Per the germline V gene, CDR1 is SGHNT and CDR2 is YENEEA. Participant ages covered about 18 to 100 years across 20 to 30 US areas.

The sequenced sample was PBMCs or T cells enriched from blood (not recorded which). V gene TRBV11-3 combines with J gene TRBJ1-1; TRBD1 agrees at 8 bases. This clonotype was obtained from a man aged 30 to 45 who had recovered from COVID-19. The CDR3: CASSTGTGNTEAFF. The CDR3 DNA follows: TGTGCCAGCAGCACCGGGACAGGGAACACTGAAGCTTTCTTT.